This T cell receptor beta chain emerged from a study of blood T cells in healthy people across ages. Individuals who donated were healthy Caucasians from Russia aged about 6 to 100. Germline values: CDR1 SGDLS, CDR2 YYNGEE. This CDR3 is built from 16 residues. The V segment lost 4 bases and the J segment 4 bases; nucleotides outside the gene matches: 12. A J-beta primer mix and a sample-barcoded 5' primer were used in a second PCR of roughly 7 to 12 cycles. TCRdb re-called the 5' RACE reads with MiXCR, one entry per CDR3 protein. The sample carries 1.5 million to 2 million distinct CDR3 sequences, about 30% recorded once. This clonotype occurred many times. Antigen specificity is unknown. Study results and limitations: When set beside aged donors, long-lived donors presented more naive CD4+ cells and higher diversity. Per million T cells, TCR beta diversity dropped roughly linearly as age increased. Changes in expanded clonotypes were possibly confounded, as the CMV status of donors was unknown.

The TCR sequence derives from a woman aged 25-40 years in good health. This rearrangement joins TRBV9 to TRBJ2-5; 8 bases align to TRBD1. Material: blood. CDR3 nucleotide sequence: TGTGCCAGCAGCCCCCAGAGCTCAGGGGGCGGAGAGACCCAGTACTTC. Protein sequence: CASSPQSSGGGETQYF.